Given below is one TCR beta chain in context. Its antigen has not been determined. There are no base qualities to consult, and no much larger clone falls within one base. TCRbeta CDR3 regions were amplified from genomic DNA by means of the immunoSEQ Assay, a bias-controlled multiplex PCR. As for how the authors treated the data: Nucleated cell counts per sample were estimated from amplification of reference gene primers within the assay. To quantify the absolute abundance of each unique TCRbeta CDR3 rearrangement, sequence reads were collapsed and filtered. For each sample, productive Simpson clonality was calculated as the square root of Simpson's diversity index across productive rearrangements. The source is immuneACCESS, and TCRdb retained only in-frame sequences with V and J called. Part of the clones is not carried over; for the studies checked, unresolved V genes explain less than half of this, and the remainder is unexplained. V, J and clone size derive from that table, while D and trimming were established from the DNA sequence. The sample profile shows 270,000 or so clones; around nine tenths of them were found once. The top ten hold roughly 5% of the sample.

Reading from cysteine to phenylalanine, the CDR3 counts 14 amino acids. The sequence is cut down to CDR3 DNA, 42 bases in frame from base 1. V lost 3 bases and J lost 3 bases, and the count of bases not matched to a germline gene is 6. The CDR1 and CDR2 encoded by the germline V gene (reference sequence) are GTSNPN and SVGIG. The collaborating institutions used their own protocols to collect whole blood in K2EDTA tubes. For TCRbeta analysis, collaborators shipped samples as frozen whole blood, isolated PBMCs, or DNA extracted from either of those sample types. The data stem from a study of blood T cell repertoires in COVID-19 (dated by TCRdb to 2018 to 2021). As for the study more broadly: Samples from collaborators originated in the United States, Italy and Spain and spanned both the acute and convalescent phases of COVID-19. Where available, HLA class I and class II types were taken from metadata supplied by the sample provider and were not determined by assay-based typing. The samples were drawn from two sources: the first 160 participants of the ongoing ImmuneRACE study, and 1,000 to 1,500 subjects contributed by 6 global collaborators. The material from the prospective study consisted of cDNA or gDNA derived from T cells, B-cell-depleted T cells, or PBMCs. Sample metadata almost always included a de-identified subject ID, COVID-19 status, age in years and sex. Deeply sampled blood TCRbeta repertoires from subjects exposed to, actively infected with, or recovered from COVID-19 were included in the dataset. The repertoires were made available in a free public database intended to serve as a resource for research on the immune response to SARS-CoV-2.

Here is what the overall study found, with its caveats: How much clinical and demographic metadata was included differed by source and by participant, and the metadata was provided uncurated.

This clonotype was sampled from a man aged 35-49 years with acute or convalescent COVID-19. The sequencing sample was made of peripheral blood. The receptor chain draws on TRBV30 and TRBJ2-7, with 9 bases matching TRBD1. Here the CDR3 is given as CAWSTDRGSYEQYF. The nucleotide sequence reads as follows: TGTGCCTGGAGCACCGACAGGGGGAGCTACGAGCAGTACTTC.